The sequence of this TCR beta chain was determined in a study of T cells in Graves' hyperthyroidism and ophthalmopathy. This clonotype was counted a few times. Amplification targeted TCR beta CDR3 regions from RNA transcripts. A first-round RT-PCR of the TCR CDR3 used the HTBI primer set. TCRdb recomputed calls from the multiplex PCR reads with MiXCR, one row per CDR3 protein. Among some 270,000 distinct CDR3 sequences, around 15% were seen once, and the ten largest hold 7.9%. This sequence originates from a woman aged 35 to 49 with Graves' hyperthyroidism. Sequencing was performed on blood.

CDR3 in DNA: TGTGCCAGCTCACCAATCGTAACAGGGGCTGGCGAGCAGTACTTC. Translation: CASSPIVTGAGEQYF. The chain combines TRBV18 with TRBJ2-7; TRBD1 matches 7 bases. Losses at the gene ends were 2 bases for V and 6 bases for J; bases not matched to a gene: 10. CDR3 size: 15 residues. CDR1 and CDR2 (germline): KGHSH, LQKENI.